This passage covers 5 T cell receptor beta chains from one sample sequenced in a study of graft-versus-host responses after intestinal transplantation (dated by TCRdb to about 2021). Receptors were amplified or captured by the immunoSEQ multiplex PCR assay. TCRdb provides this immuneACCESS table in a form limited to in-frame rearrangements. Some clones are lacking; in checked studies, under half of them reflect an unresolved V gene, and why the rest are absent is not known. The sample profile shows roughly 50,000 clones; 91% of them were found once. Around 5.5% of the sample is held by the ten biggest clonotypes. The sample consisted of PBMCs, taken 650 to 690 days after intestinal transplant. The receptors stem from a human patient who received an intestinal transplant, so some T cells may come from the graft donor.

The chain combines TRBV13 with TRBJ1-2, with TRBD1 matching over 7 bases. V shed 4 bases and J 6 bases; nucleotides not matched to a gene: 8. Germline V gene data show CDR1 as PRHDT and CDR2 as FYEKMQ (reference sequence). CDR3 length: 14 residues. The CDR3 is CASSSRTGSNGYTF. CDR3 DNA: TGTGCCAGCAGCTCCCGGACAGGATCTAATGGCTACACCTTC.

The chain uses TRBV11-3 and TRBJ1-3; perhaps TRBD1 as D (5 bases). V shed 4 bases and J shed 4 bases, with 8 bases lying between them. Germline assignment: CDR1 SGHNT and CDR2 YENEEA. CDR3 size: 13 residues. The CDR3 protein is CASSSGPGNTIYF. The CDR3, as DNA: TGTGCCAGCAGCTCGGGACCCGGAAACACCATATATTTT.

The V gene is TRBV7-9, the J gene TRBJ1-1; 9 positions match TRBD1. Germline loops: CDR1 SEHNR, CDR2 FQNEAQ (reference sequence). The CDR3 is 14 residues long. With 5 bases clipped from V and 5 bases from J, the junction kept 6 bases outside the gene matches. CDR3 sequence: CASSQRDRATEAFF. In DNA form, the CDR3 reads TGTGCCAGCAGCCAAAGGGACAGGGCGACTGAAGCTTTCTTT.

The rearrangement links TRBV18 to TRBJ2-7; D is possibly TRBD2 (5 bases). The CDR3 spans 13 residues. CDR1 KGHSH and CDR2 LQKENI come from the germline V gene. V was cut by 3 bases and J by 5 bases, with 11 bases left in between. CDR3 nucleotide sequence: TGTGCCAGCTCACCTATTCTCGGGGACGAGCAGTACTTC. Protein product: CASSPILGDEQYF. The whole variable domain, remainder taken from reference TRBV18 and TRBJ2-7, is NAGVMQNPRHLVRRRGQEARLRCSPMKGHSHVYWYRQLPEEGLKFMVYLQKENIIDESGMPKERFSAEFPKEGPSILRIQQVVRGDSAAYFCASSPILGDEQYFGPGTRLTVT.

This clone appeared once. The genes are TRBV6-5 and TRBJ1-1; D is ambiguous. V was pared by 6 bases and J by 0 bases, with 8 bases between. Looked up from germline, CDR1 is MNHEY and CDR2 is SVGAGI. This CDR3 comprises 13 residues. The chain's CDR3 is CASRWGMNTEAFF. The CDR3 DNA reads TGTGCCAGCAGATGGGGAATGAACACTGAAGCTTTCTTT.